The clone carrying this T cell receptor beta chain was seen a handful of times. With MiXCR, TCRdb reprocessed the PCR reads. The sample has roughly 25,000 clones; more than 10% are singletons. The data were taken from a study of metastatic and nonmetastatic thyroid tumors. The trim removed 0 bases at V and 5 bases at J, leaving 1 base unmatched. The V gene's germline CDR1 is MNHEY and CDR2 SVGEGT. The CDR3 is 15 residues long. All patients were untreated before thyroid surgery. The chain joins TRBV6-2 or TRBV6-3 to TRBJ2-1; TRBD2 matches at 10 bases. The sequencing input was blood. This clonotype originated in a female donor with papillary thyroid cancer or a benign thyroid nodule (not recorded which). Some clones in this sample may be carry-over from other donors' samples. The CDR3 spells CASSYSGTSDNEQFF. CDR3 in DNA: TGTGCCAGCAGTTACTCCGGGACTAGCGACAATGAGCAGTTCTTC.